This record concerns one TCR beta chain sequence. The data were taken from a study of blood T cells in healthy people across ages. The authors ran a second PCR of about 7 to 11 cycles using a sample-barcoded 5' primer and a J-beta primer mix. TCRdb re-called the 5' RACE reads through MiXCR, storing one row per CDR3 protein. The data show some 560,000 distinct CDR3 sequences, with about a quarter seen just once and approximately 4% held by the top ten. The CDR3 spans 14 residues. Between the trimmed V and J ends, which lost 3 bases and 3 bases, there was a span of 8 bases. Germline V CDR1 and CDR2: KGHSH, LQKENI. These data were likewise used in another study, on T cells of mothers and their children.

Input material: blood. The chain links TRBV18 to TRBJ1-4, with a tentative D call TRBD1 (5 bases). The origin of this receptor is a boy aged 2 to 10 in good health. The chain's CDR3 is CASSPGHANEKLFF. In nucleotides, the CDR3 is TGTGCCAGCTCACCTGGACACGCTAATGAAAAACTGTTTTTT.